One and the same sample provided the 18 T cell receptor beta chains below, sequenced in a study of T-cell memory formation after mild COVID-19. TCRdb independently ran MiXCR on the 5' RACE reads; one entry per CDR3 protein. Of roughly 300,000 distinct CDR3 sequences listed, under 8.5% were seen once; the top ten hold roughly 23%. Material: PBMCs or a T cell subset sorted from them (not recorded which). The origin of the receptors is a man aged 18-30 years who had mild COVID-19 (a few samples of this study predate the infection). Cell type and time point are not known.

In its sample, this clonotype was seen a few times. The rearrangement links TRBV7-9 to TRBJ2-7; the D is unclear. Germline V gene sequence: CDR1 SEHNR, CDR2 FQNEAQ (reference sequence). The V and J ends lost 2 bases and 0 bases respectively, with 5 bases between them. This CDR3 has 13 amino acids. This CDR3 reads CASSLSVSYEQYF. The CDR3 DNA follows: TGTGCCAGCAGCTTATCGGTCTCCTACGAGCAGTACTTC.

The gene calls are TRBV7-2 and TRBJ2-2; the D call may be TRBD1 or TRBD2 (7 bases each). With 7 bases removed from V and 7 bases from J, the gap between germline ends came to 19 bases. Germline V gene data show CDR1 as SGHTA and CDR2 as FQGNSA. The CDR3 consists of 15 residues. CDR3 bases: TGTGCCAGCACCAGGGGGGGGGGCCGAGGCGGGGAGCTGTTTTTT. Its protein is CASTRGGGRGGELFF. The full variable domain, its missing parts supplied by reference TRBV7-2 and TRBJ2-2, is GAGVSQSPSNKVTEKGKDVELRCDPISGHTALYWYRQSLGQGLEFLIYFQGNSAPDKSGLPSDRFSAERTGGSVSTLTIQRTQQEDSAVYLCASTRGGGRGGELFFGEGSRLTVL.

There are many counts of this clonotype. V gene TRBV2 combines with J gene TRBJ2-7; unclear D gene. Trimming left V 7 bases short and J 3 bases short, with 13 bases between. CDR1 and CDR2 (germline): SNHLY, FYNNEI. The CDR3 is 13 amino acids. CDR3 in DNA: TGTGCCAGCATATGGGGTGATCACTACGAGCAGTACTTC. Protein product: CASIWGDHYEQYF. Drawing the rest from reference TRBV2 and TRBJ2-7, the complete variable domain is EPEVTQTPSHQVTQMGQEVILRCVPISNHLYFYWYRQILGQKVEFLVSFYNNEISEKSEIFDDQFSVERPDGSNFTLKIRSTKLEDSAMYFCASIWGDHYEQYFGPGTRLTVT.

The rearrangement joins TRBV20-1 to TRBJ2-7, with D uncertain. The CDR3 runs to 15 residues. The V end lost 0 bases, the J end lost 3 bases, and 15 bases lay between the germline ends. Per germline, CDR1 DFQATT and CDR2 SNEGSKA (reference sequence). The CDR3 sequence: CSARDPRRIYYEQYF. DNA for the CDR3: TGCAGTGCTAGAGATCCGAGACGGATTTACTACGAGCAGTACTTC.

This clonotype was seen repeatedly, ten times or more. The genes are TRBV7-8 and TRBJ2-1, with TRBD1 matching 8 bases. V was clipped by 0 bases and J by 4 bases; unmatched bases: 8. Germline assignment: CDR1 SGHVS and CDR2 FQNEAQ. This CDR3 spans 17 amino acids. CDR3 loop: CASSLARTGRRYNEQFF. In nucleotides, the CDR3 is TGTGCCAGCAGCTTAGCCCGGACAGGGAGGCGTTACAATGAGCAGTTCTTC.

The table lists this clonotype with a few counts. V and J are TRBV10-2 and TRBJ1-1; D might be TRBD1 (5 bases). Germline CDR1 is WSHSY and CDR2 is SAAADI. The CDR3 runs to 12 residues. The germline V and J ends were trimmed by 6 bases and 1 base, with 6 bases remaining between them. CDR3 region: CASRTENTEAFF. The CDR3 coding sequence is TGCGCCAGCAGGACAGAGAACACTGAAGCTTTCTTT.

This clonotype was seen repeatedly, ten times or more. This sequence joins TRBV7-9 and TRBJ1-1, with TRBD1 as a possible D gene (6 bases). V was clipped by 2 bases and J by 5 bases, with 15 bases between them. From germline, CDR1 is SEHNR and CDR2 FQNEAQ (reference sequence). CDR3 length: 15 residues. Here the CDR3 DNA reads TGTGCCAGCAGCTTACAGGGGACCCGAAGTACTGAAGCTTTCTTT. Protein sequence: CASSLQGTRSTEAFF.

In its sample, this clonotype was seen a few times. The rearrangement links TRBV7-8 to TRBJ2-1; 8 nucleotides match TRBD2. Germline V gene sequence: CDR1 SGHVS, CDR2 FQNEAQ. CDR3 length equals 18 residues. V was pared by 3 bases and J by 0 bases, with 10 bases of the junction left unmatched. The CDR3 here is CASSLGPSGYSSYNEQFF. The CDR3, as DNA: TGTGCCAGCAGCTTGGGTCCTAGCGGGTATAGCTCCTACAATGAGCAGTTCTTC.

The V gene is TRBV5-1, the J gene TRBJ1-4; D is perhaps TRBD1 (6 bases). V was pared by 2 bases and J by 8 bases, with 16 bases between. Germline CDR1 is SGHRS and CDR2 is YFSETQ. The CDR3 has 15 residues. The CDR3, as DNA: TGCGCCAGCAGCTTCTTGGGGGGCAGGGGAGAAAAACTGTTTTTT. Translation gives CASSFLGGRGEKLFF.

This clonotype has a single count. The CDR3 region has the DNA TGTGCCAGCAGCCCCGGGCGCGGTGGGCAGTACGTC. It specifies CASSPGRGGQYV. This rearrangement joins TRBV7-8 to TRBJ2-7; D not resolved. Germline CDR1 is SGHVS and CDR2 is FQNEAQ. The CDR3 sequence is 12 residues long. V lost 5 bases to trimming and J lost 9 bases, with 14 bases between them.

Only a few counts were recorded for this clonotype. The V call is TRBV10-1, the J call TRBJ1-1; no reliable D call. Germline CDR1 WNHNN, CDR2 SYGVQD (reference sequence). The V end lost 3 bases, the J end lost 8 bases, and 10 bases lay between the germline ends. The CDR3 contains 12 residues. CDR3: CASSESLQEAFF. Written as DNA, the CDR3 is TGCGCCAGCAGTGAAAGTCTGCAAGAAGCTTTCTTT.

In DNA, the CDR3 is TGTGCCAGTAGTATAGAGCGGGGGGCCCCCTACGAGCAGTACGTC. Translating it yields CASSIERGAPYEQYV. This sequence joins TRBV19 and TRBJ2-7, with TRBD2 identical over 8 bases. CDR3 length equals 15 residues. With V trimmed by 0 bases and J by 2 bases, 3 bases remained unmatched. The germline V gene encodes CDR1 LNHDA and CDR2 SQIVND (reference sequence).

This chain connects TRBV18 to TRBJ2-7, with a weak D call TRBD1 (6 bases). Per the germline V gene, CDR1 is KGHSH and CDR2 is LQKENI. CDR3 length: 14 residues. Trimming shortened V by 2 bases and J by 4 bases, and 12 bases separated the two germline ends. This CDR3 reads CASSPAQGRYEQYV. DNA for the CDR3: TGTGCCAGCTCACCAGCCCAGGGGAGATACGAGCAGTACGTC.

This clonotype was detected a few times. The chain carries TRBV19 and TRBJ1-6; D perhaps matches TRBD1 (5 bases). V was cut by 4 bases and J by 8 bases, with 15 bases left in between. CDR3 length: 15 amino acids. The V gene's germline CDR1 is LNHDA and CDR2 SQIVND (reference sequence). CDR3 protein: CASSNSAGPYSPLHF. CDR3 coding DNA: TGTGCCAGTAGTAACAGCGCAGGGCCTTATTCACCCCTCCACTTT. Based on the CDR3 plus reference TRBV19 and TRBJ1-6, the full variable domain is DGGITQSPKYLFRKEGQNVTLSCEQNLNHDAMYWYRQDPGQGLRLIYYSQIVNDFQKGDIAEGYSVSREKKESFPLTVTSAQKNPTAFYLCASSNSAGPYSPLHFGNGTRLTVT.

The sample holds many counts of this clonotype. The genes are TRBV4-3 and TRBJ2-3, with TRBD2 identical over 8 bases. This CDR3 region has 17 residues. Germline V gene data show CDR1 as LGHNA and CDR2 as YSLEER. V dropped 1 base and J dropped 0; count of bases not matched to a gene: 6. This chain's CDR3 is CASSQGASGFSTDTQYF. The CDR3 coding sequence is TGCGCCAGCAGCCAAGGGGCTAGCGGGTTTAGCACAGATACGCAGTATTTT.

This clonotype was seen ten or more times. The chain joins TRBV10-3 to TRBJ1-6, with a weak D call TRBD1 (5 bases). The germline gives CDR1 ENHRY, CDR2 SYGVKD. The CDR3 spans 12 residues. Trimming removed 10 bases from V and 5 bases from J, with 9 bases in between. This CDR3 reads CATGTDNSPLHF. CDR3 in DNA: TGTGCCACCGGGACGGATAATTCACCCCTCCACTTT.

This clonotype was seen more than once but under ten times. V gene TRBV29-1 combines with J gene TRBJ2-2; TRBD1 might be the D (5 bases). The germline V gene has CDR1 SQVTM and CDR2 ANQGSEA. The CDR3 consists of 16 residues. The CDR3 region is CSVTPDRGQNTGELFF. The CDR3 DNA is TGCAGTGTAACCCCTGACAGAGGACAGAACACCGGGGAGCTGTTTTTT.

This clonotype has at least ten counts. Here the CDR3 reads CASSSGQGLSEAFF. The CDR3, as DNA: TGCGCCAGCAGCTCCGGACAGGGACTTTCCGAAGCTTTCTTT. The V gene is TRBV5-1, the J gene TRBJ1-1; 8 bases are a match to TRBD1. The V and J ends lost 3 bases and 8 bases, in that order; junction bases with no gene match: 9. Germline V lookup: CDR1 SGHRS, CDR2 YFSETQ. The CDR3 is 14 amino acids.